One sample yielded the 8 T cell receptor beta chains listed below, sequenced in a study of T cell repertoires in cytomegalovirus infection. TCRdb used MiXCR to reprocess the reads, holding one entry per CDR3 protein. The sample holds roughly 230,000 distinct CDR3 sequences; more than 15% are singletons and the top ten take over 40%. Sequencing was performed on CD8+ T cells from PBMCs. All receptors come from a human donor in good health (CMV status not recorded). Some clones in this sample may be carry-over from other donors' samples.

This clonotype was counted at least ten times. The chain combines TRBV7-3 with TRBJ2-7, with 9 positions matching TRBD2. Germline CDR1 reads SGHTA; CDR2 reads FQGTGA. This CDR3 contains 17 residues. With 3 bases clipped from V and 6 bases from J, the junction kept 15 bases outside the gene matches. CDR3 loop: CASSLDSRLAGLGEQYF. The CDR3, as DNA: TGTGCCAGCAGCTTGGATTCGAGGCTAGCGGGATTGGGCGAGCAGTACTTC.

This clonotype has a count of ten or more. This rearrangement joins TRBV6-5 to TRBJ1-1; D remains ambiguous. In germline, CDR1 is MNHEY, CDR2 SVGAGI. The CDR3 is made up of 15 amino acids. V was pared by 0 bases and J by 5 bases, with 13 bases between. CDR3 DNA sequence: TGTGCCAGCAGTTACTCGGTGGGAGTTGGGACTGAAGCTTTCTTT. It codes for CASSYSVGVGTEAFF.

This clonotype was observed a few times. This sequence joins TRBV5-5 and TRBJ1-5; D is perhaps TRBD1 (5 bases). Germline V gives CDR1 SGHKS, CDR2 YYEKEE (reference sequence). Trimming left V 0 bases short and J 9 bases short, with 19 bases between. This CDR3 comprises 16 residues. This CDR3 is CASSLEDSGPGGPQHF. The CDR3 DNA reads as TGTGCCAGCAGCTTGGAGGACTCCGGCCCCGGGGGGCCCCAGCATTTT.

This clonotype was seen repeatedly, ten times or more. CDR3 sequence: CASSELSYEQYF. The CDR3, as DNA: TGTGCCAGCAGTGAATTGAGCTACGAGCAGTACTTC. The chain joins TRBV6-1 to TRBJ2-7; D unclear. CDR1 is MNHNS and CDR2 is SASEGT in the germline V gene. Trimming stripped 2 bases from V and 3 bases from J, with 5 bases between. The CDR3 length is 12 residues.

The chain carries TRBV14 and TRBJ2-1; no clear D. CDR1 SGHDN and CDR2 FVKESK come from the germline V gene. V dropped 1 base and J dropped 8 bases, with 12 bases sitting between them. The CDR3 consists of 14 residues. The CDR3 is CASSQVVTGDEQFF. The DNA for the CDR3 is TGTGCCAGCAGCCAAGTTGTCACTGGGGATGAGCAGTTCTTC.

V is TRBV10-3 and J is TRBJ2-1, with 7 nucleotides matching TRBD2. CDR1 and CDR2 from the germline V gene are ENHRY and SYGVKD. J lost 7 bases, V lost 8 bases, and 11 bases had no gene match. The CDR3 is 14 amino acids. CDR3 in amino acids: CAIGLPGLRNEQFF. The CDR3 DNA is TGTGCCATCGGCCTCCCGGGACTAAGGAATGAGCAGTTCTTC.

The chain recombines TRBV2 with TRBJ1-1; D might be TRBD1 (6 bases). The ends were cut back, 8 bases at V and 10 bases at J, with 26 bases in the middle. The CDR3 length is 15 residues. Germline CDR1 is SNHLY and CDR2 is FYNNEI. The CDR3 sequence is CASPVDSSAVGLAFF. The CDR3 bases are TGTGCCAGCCCTGTGGACAGCTCCGCGGTTGGTCTAGCTTTCTTT.

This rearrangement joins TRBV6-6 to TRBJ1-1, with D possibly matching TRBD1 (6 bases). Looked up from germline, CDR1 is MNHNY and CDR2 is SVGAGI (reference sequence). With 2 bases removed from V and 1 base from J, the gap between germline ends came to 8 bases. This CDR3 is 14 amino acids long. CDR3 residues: CASSYPGQNTEAFF. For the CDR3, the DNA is TGTGCCAGCAGTTACCCGGGACAGAACACTGAAGCTTTCTTT.